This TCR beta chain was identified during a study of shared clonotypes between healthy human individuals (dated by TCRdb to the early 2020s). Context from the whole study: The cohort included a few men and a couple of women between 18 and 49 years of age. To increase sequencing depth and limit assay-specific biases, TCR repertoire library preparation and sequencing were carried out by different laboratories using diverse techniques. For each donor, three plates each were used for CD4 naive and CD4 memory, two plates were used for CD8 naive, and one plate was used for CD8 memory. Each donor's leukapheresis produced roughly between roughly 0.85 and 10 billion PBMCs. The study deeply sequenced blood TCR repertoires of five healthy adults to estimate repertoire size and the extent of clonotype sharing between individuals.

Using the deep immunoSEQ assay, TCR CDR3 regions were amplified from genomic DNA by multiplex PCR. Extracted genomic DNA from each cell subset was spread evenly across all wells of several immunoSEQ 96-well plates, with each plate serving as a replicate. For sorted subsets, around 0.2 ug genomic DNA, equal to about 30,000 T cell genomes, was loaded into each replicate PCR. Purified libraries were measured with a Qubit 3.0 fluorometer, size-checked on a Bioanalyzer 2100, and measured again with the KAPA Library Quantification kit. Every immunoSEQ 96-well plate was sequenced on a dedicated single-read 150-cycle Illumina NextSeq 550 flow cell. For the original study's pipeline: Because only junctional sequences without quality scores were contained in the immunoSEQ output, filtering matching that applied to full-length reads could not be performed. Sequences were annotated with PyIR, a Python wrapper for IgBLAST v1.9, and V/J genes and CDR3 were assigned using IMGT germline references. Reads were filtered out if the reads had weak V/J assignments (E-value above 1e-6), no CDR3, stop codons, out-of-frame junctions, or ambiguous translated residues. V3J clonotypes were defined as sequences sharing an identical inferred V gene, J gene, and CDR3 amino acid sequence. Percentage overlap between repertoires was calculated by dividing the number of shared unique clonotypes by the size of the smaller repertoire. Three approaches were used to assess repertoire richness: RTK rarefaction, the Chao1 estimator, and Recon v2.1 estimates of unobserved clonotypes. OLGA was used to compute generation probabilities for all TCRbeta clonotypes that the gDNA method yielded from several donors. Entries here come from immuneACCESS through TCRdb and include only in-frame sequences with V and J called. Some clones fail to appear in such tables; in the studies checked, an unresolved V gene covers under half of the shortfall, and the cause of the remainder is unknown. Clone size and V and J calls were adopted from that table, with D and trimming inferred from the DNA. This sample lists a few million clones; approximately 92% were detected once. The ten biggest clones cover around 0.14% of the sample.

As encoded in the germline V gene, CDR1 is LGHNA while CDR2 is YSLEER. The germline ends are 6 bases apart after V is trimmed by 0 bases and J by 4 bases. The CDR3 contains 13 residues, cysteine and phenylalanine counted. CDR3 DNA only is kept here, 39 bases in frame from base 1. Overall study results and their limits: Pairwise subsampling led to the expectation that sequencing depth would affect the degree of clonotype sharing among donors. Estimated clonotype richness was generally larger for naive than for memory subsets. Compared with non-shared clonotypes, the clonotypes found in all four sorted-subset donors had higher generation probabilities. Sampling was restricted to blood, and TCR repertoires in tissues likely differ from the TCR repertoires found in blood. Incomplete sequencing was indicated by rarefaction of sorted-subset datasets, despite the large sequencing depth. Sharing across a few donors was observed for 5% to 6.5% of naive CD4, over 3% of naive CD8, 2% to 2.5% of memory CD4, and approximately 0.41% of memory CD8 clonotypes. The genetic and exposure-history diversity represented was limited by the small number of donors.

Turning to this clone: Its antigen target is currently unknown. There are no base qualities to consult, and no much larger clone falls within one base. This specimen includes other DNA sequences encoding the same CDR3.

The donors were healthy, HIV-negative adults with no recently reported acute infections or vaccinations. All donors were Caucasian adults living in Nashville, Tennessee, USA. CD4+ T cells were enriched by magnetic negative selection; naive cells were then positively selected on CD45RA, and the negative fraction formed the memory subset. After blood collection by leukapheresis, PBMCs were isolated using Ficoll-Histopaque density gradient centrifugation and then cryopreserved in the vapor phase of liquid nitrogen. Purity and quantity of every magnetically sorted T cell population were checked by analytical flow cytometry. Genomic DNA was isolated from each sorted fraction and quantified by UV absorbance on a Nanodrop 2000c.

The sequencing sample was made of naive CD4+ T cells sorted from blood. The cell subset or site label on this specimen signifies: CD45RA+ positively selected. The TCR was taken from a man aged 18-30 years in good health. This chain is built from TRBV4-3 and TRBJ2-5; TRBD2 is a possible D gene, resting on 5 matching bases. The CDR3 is CASSQELGETQYF. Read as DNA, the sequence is TGCGCCAGCAGCCAAGAACTAGGAGAGACCCAGTACTTC.